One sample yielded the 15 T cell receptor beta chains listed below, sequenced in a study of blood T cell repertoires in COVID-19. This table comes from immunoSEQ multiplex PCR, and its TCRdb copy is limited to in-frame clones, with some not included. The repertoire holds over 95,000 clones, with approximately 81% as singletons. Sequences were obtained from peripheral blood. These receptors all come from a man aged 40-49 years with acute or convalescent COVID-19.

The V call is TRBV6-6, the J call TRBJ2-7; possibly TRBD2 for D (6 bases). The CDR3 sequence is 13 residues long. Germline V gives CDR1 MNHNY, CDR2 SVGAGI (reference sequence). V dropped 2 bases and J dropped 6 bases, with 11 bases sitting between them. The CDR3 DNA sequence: TGTGCCAGCAGTTACGCAGGGACTGGCGAGCAGTACTTC. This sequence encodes CASSYAGTGEQYF.

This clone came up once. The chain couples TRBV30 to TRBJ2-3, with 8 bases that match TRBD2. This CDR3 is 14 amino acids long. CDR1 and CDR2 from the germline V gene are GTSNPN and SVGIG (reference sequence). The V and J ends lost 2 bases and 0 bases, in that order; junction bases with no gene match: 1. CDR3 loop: CAWSTGGSTDTQYF. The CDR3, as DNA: TGTGCCTGGAGTACGGGGGGGAGCACAGATACGCAGTATTTT.

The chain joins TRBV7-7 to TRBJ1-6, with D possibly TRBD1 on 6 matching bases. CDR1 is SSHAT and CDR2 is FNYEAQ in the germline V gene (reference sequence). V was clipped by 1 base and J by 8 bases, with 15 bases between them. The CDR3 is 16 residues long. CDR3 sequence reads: CASSLGDMGIHSPLHF. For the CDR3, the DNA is TGTGCCAGCAGCTTAGGGGACATGGGTATACATTCACCCCTCCACTTT.

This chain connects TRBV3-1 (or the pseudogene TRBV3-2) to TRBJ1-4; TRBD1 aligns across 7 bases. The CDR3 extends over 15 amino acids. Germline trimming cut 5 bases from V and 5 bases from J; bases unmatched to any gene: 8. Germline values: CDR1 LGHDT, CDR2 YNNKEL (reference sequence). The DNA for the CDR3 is TGTGCCAGCAGCTCGGTGAGGGGGCTAAATGAAAAACTGTTTTTT. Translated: CASSSVRGLNEKLFF.

The CDR3 bases are TGCGCCAGCAGCCGTCAAATGAGCACCGGGGAGCTGTTTTTT. As protein: CASSRQMSTGELFF. The V gene is TRBV5-1, the J gene TRBJ2-2; D not resolved. The CDR3 sequence is 14 residues long. V gave up 4 bases and J gave up 4 bases, with 11 bases separating them. From germline, CDR1 is SGHRS and CDR2 YFSETQ.

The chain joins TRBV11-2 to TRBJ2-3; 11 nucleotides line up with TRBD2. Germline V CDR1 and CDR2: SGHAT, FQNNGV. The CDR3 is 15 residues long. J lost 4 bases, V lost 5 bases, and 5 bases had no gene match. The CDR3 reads CASSVLAGGADTQYF. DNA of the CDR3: TGTGCCAGCAGCGTCCTAGCGGGGGGCGCAGATACGCAGTATTTT.

CDR3: CASSPRTGGTNEKLFF. The DNA for the CDR3 is TGTGCCAGCAGCCCTAGGACAGGGGGGACTAATGAAAAACTGTTTTTT. This chain uses TRBV7-6 with TRBJ1-4; 10 nucleotides match TRBD1. Germline CDR1 reads SGHVS; CDR2 reads FNYEAQ. The CDR3 covers 16 residues. V trimming: 5 bases; J trimming: 2 bases; junction bases outside the gene matches: 5. The full variable domain, with the rest looked up from reference TRBV7-6 and TRBJ1-4, is GAGVSQSPRYKVTKRGQDVALRCDPISGHVSLYWYRQALGQGPEFLTYFNYEAQQDKSGLPNDRFSAERPEGSISTLTIQRTEQRDSAMYRCASSPRTGGTNEKLFFGSGTQLSVL.

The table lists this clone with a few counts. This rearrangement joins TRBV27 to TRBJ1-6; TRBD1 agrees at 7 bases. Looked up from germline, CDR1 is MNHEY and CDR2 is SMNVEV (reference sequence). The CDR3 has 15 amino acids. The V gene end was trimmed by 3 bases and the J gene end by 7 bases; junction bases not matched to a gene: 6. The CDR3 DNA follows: TGTGCCAGCAGTTTCCGTGGGACAGAGAATTCACCCCTCCACTTT. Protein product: CASSFRGTENSPLHF.

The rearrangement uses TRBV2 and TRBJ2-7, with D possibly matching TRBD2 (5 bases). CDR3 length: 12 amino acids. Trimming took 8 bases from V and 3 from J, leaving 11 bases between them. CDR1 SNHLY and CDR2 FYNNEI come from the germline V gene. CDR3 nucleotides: TGTGCCAGCTCCCCGGGGAGCTACGAGCAGTACTTC. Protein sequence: CASSPGSYEQYF.

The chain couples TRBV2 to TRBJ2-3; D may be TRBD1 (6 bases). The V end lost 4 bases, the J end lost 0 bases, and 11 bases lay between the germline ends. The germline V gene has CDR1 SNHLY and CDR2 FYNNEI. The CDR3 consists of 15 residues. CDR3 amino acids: CASSAYTGSTDTQYF. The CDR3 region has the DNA TGTGCCAGCAGTGCGTATACAGGGAGCACAGATACGCAGTATTTT.

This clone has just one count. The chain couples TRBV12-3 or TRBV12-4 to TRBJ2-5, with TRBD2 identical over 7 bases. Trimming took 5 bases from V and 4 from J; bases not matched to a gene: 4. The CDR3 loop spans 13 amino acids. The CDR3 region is CASSGRGPETQYF. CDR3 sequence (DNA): TGTGCCAGCAGTGGGAGGGGTCCAGAGACCCAGTACTTC.

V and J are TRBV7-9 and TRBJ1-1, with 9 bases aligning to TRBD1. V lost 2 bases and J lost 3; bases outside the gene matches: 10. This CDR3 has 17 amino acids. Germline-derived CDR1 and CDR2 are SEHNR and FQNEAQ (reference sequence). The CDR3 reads CASSLIPGQGPHTEAFF. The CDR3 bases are TGTGCCAGCAGCTTAATTCCCGGACAGGGGCCCCACACTGAAGCTTTCTTT.

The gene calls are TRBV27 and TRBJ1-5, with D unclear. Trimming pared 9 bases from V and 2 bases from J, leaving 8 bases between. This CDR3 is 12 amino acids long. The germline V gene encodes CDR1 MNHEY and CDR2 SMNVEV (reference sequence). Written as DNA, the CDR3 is TGTGCCAGTCGGGAGGGCAATCAGCCCCAGCATTTT. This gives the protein CASREGNQPQHF.

The CDR3 here is CAISEPQGGNYEQYF. The CDR3 DNA reads as TGTGCCATCAGTGAGCCACAGGGAGGGAACTACGAGCAGTACTTC. The chain links TRBV10-3 to TRBJ2-7, with a possible D match to TRBD2 (7 bases). Trimming cost V 2 bases and J 3 bases, with 14 bases left between them. CDR1 is ENHRY, CDR2 SYGVKD, per germline. This CDR3 has 15 amino acids.

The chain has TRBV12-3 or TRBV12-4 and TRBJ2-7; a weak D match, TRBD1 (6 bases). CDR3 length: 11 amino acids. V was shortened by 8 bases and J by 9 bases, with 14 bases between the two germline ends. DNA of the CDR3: TGTGCCAGCGCAGGGTTAGGGGGGCAGTACTTC. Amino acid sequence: CASAGLGGQYF.